Following are 17 T cell receptor beta chains from one sample sequenced in a study of blood T cell repertoires in COVID-19. Profiling relied on immunoSEQ multiplex PCR, and the TCRdb table lists in-frame clones only, not all of them. The sample contains 75,000 to 95,000 clones, about 70% of which appear only once. The sample comprised peripheral blood. The receptors come from a woman aged 55-75 years in a cohort sampled during active or convalescent COVID-19.

This clone has more than one count but fewer than ten. The chain employs TRBV19 and TRBJ2-7, with 7 positions matching TRBD1. The V and J ends lost 3 bases and 2 bases, in that order; junction bases with no gene match: 10. The CDR3 length is 16 residues. CDR1 is LNHDA and CDR2 is SQIVND in the germline V gene (reference sequence). CDR3 in DNA: TGTGCCAGTAGTATCCTCCACAGGGGATTACCCTACGAGCAGTACTTC. Translated: CASSILHRGLPYEQYF.

This clone was seen a handful of times. This rearrangement joins TRBV6-2 or TRBV6-3 to TRBJ1-1, with 7 bases identical to TRBD1. The CDR3 loop spans 12 amino acids. The germline gives CDR1 MNHEY, CDR2 SVGEGT. V lost 2 bases, J lost 11 bases, and 5 bases stayed unmatched. Here the CDR3 DNA reads TGTGCCAGCAGTTACGGGGTGACAGGGGCTTTCTTT. Its translation is CASSYGVTGAFF.

The J gene is TRBJ2-1, the V gene TRBV25-1, with TRBD1 identical over 9 bases. V trimming: 6 bases; J trimming: 8 bases; junction bases outside the gene matches: 8. The germline V gene has CDR1 MGHDK and CDR2 SYGVNS. The CDR3 has 14 amino acids. The CDR3 bases are TGTGCCAGCAGAGTACAGGGGGCGCCCCATGAGCAGTTCTTC. This gives the protein CASRVQGAPHEQFF.

This chain uses TRBV18 with TRBJ2-1, with D possibly matching TRBD1 (6 bases). CDR1 is KGHSH and CDR2 is LQKENI in the germline V gene. The CDR3 length is 14 residues. The ends were cut back, 2 bases at V and 5 bases at J, with 10 bases in the middle. The CDR3 here is CASSPWNRDNEQFF. The CDR3 DNA sequence: TGTGCCAGCTCACCATGGAACAGGGACAATGAGCAGTTCTTC.

This clone was counted between two and nine times. This sequence joins TRBV14 and TRBJ1-1, with 7 bases aligning to TRBD1. Germline CDR1 is SGHDN and CDR2 is FVKESK. The CDR3 is 17 residues long. V lost 4 bases, J lost 5 bases, and 16 bases stayed unmatched. CDR3 protein: CASSPRTPGGRWTEAFF. The CDR3 bases are TGTGCCAGCAGCCCACGTACCCCAGGGGGGCGATGGACTGAAGCTTTCTTT.

This clone turned up a few times. The rearrangement joins TRBV28 to TRBJ1-5; TRBD1 aligns across 8 bases. The CDR3 is 15 residues long. V was clipped by 1 base and J by 3 bases; unmatched bases: 2. Germline loops: CDR1 MDHEN, CDR2 SYDVKM. CDR3 nucleotide sequence: TGTGCCAGCAGTTTATTCAGGGGGCTCAATCAGCCCCAGCATTTT. It translates to CASSLFRGLNQPQHF.

This clone was seen once. V usage is TRBV4-3 and J usage is TRBJ2-3, with D uncertain. The length of the CDR3 is 14 residues. Trimming shortened V by 0 bases and J by 0 bases, and 4 bases separated the two germline ends. CDR1 and CDR2 from the germline V gene are LGHNA and YSLEER. CDR3 coding DNA: TGCGCCAGCAGCCAAGATATCAGCACAGATACGCAGTATTTT. Amino acids: CASSQDISTDTQYF.

This clone has at least ten counts. J is TRBJ2-5 and V is TRBV18; TRBD1 aligns across 9 bases. J gave up 5 bases and V 3 bases, and 10 bases lay outside the gene matches. From germline, CDR1 is KGHSH and CDR2 LQKENI. The CDR3 is 16 amino acids. The CDR3: CASSPPGQGRAETQYF. The CDR3 coding sequence is TGTGCCAGCTCACCCCCAGGACAGGGGAGGGCGGAGACCCAGTACTTC.

V is TRBV19 and J is TRBJ1-3; 9 bases are shared with TRBD1. Germline values: CDR1 LNHDA, CDR2 SQIVND (reference sequence). CDR3 length: 15 residues. Losses at the gene ends were 5 bases for V and 0 bases for J; bases not matched to a gene: 2. The CDR3 spells CASSPTGGSGNTIYF. The CDR3 DNA is TGTGCCAGTAGTCCGACAGGGGGCTCTGGAAACACCATATATTTT.

The rearrangement links TRBV6-6 to TRBJ2-5, with TRBD2 matching over 7 bases. The CDR3 length is 16 residues. The junction had 10 bases not matched to a gene; V was cut back by 3 bases and J by 3 bases. From germline, CDR1 is MNHNY and CDR2 SVGAGI (reference sequence). The CDR3 bases are TGTGCCAGCAGTTATGGGGAGGGGCGCCCTAAAGAGACCCAGTACTTC. This encodes CASSYGEGRPKETQYF.

The rearrangement uses TRBV4-2 and TRBJ1-1; unclear D gene. V lost 0 bases and J lost 0, with 8 bases in between. The CDR3 totals 15 residues. Germline V gene lookup returns CDR1 LGHNA and CDR2 YNFKEQ. As DNA, the CDR3 is TGTGCCAGCAGCCAAGATCCGCGGTTGAACACTGAAGCTTTCTTT. Translated, it gives CASSQDPRLNTEAFF.

This clone has only a few counts. The rearrangement links TRBV2 to TRBJ1-2; TRBD1 matches 7 bases. This CDR3 has 12 amino acids. Germline trimming cut 11 bases from V and 4 bases from J; bases unmatched to any gene: 7. Germline V gives CDR1 SNHLY, CDR2 FYNNEI. The CDR3 reads CARYGTAYGYTF. CDR3 sequence (DNA): TGTGCCCGATACGGGACAGCCTATGGCTACACCTTC.

V usage is TRBV6-2 or TRBV6-3 and J usage is TRBJ1-1; D remains ambiguous. V lost 5 bases and J 1 base, leaving 8 bases between the germline ends. The CDR3 totals 13 residues. CDR1 and CDR2 from the germline V gene are MNHEY and SVGEGT. The DNA of the CDR3 is TGTGCCAGCAGTATAACCGGGAACACTGAAGCTTTCTTT. Amino acids: CASSITGNTEAFF.

The chain links TRBV5-6 to TRBJ1-1; TRBD1 might be the D (6 bases). There are 15 residues in the CDR3. Trimming removed 0 bases at V and 4 bases at J, with 13 bases between. In germline, CDR1 is SGHDT, CDR2 YYEEEE. CDR3 nucleotides: TGTGCCAGCAGCTTGGGCACAGGGTGGGGCACTGAAGCTTTCTTT. Translated, it gives CASSLGTGWGTEAFF.

The V call is TRBV2, the J call TRBJ1-3; TRBD1 matches 8 bases. The germline V gene encodes CDR1 SNHLY and CDR2 FYNNEI. There are 15 residues in the CDR3. Unmatched junction bases numbered 6, after V lost 6 bases and J lost 2 bases. CDR3 loop: CASSDRGTPGNTIYF. In DNA, the CDR3 is TGTGCCAGCAGCGACAGGGGAACTCCTGGAAACACCATATATTTT.

This clone was found once. The chain links TRBV30 to TRBJ2-5; TRBD2 matches at 8 bases. The junction had 5 bases not matched to a gene; V was cut back by 3 bases and J by 5 bases. CDR3 length equals 13 residues. CDR1 GTSNPN and CDR2 SVGIG come from the germline V gene (reference sequence). The DNA of the CDR3 is TGTGCCTGGAGGCGGGGGGCCAGGGAGACCCAGTACTTC. Amino acid sequence: CAWRRGARETQYF. The whole variable domain, remainder taken from reference TRBV30 and TRBJ2-5, is SQTIHQWPATLVQPVGSPLSLECTVEGTSNPNLYWYRQAAGRGLQLLFYSVGIGQISSEVPQNLSASRPQDRQFILSSKKLLLSDSGFYLCAWRRGARETQYFGPGTRLLVL.

The chain joins TRBV2 to TRBJ1-5; D unresolved. The V gene's germline CDR1 is SNHLY and CDR2 FYNNEI. V was pared by 2 bases and J by 4 bases, with 9 bases between. The CDR3 length is 14 residues. CDR3 nucleotide sequence: TGTGCCAGCAGTGAACTACAGCTTAATCAGCCCCAGCATTTT. Translation: CASSELQLNQPQHF.